This T cell receptor beta chain is drawn from a study of blood T cell repertoires in COVID-19. Across the study: Some COVID-19 samples were acute and others convalescent; all came from the United States, Italy and Spain.

This clone showed up just a few times. Symptom resolution, clearance, or two negative PCRs marked donors in Cohort 3 as recovered. In the original workflow: Estimation of nucleated cell counts relied on the amplification of reference gene primers. The table came from immunoSEQ multiplex PCR; TCRdb's copy has only in-frame clones and leaves some out. The DNA gave D and trimming, while V, J and clone size come from that table. The repertoire holds around 130,000 clones, with around 83% as singletons. Per germline, CDR1 SEHNR and CDR2 FQNEAQ (reference sequence). Deletions cut 1 base from V and 1 base from J, with 11 bases between. The CDR3 is made up of 16 amino acids.

The specimen sequenced was PBMCs or T cells enriched from blood (not recorded which). The gene calls are TRBV7-9 and TRBJ1-5; D remains ambiguous. The source is a man aged 25 to 40 who had recovered from COVID-19. The CDR3 DNA sequence: TGTGCCAGCAGCTTAGTAGAGGATCTAAGCAATCAGCCCCAGCATTTT. Its protein is CASSLVEDLSNQPQHF.